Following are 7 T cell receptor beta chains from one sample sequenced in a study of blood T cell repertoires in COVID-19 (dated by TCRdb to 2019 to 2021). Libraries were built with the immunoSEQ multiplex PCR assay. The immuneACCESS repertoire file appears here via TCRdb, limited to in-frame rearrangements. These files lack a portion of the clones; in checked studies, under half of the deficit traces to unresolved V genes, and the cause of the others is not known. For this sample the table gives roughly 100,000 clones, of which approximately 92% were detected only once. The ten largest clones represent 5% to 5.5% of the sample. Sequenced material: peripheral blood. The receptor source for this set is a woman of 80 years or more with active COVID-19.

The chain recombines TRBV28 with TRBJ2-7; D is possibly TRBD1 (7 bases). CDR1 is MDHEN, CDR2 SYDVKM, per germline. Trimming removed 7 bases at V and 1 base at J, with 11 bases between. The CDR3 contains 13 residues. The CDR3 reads CASTPGGSYEQYF. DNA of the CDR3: TGTGCCAGCACCCCAGGGGGGTCCTACGAGCAGTACTTC.

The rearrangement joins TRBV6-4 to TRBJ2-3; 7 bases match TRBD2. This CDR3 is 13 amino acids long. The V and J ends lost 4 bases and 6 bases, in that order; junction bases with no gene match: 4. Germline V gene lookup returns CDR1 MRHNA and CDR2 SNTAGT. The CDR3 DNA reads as TGTGCCAGCAGTGTCGAACTAGCGGATACGCAGTATTTT. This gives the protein CASSVELADTQYF.

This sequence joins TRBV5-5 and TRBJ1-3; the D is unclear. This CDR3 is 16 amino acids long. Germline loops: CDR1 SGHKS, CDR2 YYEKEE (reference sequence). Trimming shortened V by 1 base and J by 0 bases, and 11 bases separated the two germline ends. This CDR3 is CASSLLGYFSGNTIYF. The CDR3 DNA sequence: TGTGCCAGCAGCTTGTTGGGCTACTTCTCTGGAAACACCATATATTTT.

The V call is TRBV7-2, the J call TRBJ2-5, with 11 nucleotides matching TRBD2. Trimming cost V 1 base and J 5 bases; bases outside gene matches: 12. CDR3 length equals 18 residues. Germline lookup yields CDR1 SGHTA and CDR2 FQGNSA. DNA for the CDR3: TGTGCCAGCAGCTTAGGGAGTCTAGCGGGAGGAGGCAAGGAGACCCAGTACTTC. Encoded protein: CASSLGSLAGGGKETQYF.

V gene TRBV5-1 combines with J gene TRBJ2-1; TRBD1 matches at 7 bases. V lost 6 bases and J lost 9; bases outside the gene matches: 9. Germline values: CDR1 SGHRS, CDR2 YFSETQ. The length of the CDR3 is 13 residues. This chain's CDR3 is CASTLSRGSEQFF. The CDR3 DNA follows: TGCGCCAGCACGTTATCCAGGGGGAGTGAGCAGTTCTTC.

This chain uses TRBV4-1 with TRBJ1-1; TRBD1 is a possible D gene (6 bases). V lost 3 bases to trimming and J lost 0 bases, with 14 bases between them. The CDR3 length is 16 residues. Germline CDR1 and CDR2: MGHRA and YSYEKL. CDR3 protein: CASSHPRTVMNTEAFF. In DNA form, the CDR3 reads TGCGCCAGCAGCCACCCCAGGACAGTAATGAACACTGAAGCTTTCTTT.

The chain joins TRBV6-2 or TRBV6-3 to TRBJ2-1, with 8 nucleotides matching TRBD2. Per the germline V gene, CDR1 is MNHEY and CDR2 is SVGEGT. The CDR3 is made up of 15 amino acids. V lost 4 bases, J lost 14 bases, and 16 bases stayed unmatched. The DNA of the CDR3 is TGTGCCAGCAGTTTACTCGGGACTAGTTCGTTTTTGGAGTTCTTC. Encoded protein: CASSLLGTSSFLEFF.